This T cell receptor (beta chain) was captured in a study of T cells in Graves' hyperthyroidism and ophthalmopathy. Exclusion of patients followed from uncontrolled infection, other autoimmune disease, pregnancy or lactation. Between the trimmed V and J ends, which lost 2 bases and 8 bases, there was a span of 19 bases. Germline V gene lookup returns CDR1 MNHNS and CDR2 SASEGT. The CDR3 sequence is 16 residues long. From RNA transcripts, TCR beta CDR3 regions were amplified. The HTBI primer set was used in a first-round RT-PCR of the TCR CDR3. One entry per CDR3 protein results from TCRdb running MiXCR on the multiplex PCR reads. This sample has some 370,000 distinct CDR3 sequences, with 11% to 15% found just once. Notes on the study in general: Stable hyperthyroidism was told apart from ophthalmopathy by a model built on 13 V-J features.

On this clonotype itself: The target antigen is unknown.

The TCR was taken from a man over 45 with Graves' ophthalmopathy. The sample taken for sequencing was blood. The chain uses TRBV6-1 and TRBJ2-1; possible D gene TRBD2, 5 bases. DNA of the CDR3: TGTGCCAGCAGTGAATTGAGGGCCGCCGGTTTGGATGAGCAGTTCTTC. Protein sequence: CASSELRAAGLDEQFF.